A selection of T cell receptor beta chains follows, all from one sample in a study of CD8 T cells in Susac syndrome. Each CDR3 protein gets one entry after TCRdb re-called the immunoSEQ multiplex PCR reads with MiXCR. The repertoire holds about 150,000 distinct CDR3 sequences, with approximately 94% as singletons. The sequenced sample was CD8+ T cells from PBMCs. The receptors originated from a human donor with multiple sclerosis. CDR3s include the opening cysteine and the closing phenylalanine or tryptophan. Each record gives: D gene, V gene, J gene, clone size, CDR3 DNA, CDR3 protein. The D gene is left open where the match is weak. Rows give clone size only sometimes, using once, few, many, or a class for an expanded clone.

>.|TRBV28|TRBJ2-7|.
TGTGCCAGCAGTTGGGGCCCTAGCTCCTACGAGCAGTACTTC
CASSWGPSSYEQYF
>TRBD2|TRBV29-1|TRBJ2-1|.
TGCAGCGTTGAAGATCTGGCGGGGGGGTTTCTTGAGCAGTTCTTC
CSVEDLAGGFLEQFF
>TRBD1|TRBV2|TRBJ2-7|.
TGTGCCTCGTTAGCAAGGAGGGACAGGGACTACGAGCAGTACTTC
CASLARRDRDYEQYF
>TRBD1|TRBV9|TRBJ1-6|once
TGTGCCAGCAGCCCTCCCGACAGGGCTTGGTCACCCCTCCACTTT
CASSPPDRAWSPLHF
>.|TRBV4-1|TRBJ1-2|.
TGCGCCAGCAGTTCCGGAGGGGATAACTATGGCTACACCTTC
CASSSGGDNYGYTF
>TRBD2|TRBV4-1|TRBJ2-3|.
TGCGCCAGCATGGGAACCCCGACTAGCGGGGGAATTGATACGCAGTATTTT
CASMGTPTSGGIDTQYF
>.|TRBV9|TRBJ2-2|.
TGTGCCAGCAGCGCCGACAGGTTGGGGAGGACCGGGGAGCTGTTTTTT
CASSADRLGRTGELFF
>.|TRBV9|TRBJ1-2|.
TGTGCCAGCATAGGGGTTTCGGGCTACACCTTC
CASIGVSGYTF
>.|TRBV11-2|TRBJ2-7|.
TGTGCCAGCAGCTTAACACCTAGCCATCACTACGAGCAGTACTTC
CASSLTPSHHYEQYF
>TRBD2|TRBV9|TRBJ2-7|.
TGTGCCAGCAGCGTAGGGTCCGGACTAGTGTACGAGCAGTACTTC
CASSVGSGLVYEQYF
>.|TRBV7-9|TRBJ2-1|.
TGTGCCAGCAGCTCCAGGTCGACGGGTGCATACAATGAGCAGTTCTTC
CASSSRSTGAYNEQFF
>.|TRBV6-2/TRBV6-3|TRBJ1-2|.
TGTGCCAGCAGTTACTCCCCTGCTCCAGACGGAATCTATGGCTACACCTTC
CASSYSPAPDGIYGYTF
>.|TRBV30|TRBJ1-1|.
TGTGCCTGGAGTGTAGGTTCGCTTGAAGCTTTCTTT
CAWSVGSLEAFF
>.|TRBV11-2|TRBJ2-7|.
TGTGCCAGCAGCTTTGGGGGACCGCGGCGTACCTACGAGCAGTACTTC
CASSFGGPRRTYEQYF
>.|TRBV6-6|TRBJ2-2|.
TGTGCCAGCAGTTACTCGGGGCTGTCGAACACCGGGGAGCTGTTTTTT
CASSYSGLSNTGELFF
>.|TRBV29-1|TRBJ2-1|.
TGCAGCGTTGAAGTCCCCGGGGGAAGGGGCCCTTACAATGAGCAGTTCTTC
CSVEVPGGRGPYNEQFF
>.|TRBV19|TRBJ1-5|once
TGTGCCAGTAGGGGCCAGGGTTTTCTGGGCCAGCCCCAGCATTTT
CASRGQGFLGQPQHF
>.|TRBV6-5|TRBJ2-3|.
TGTGCCAGCAGGCCTCCCACCCGCACAGATACGCAGTATTTT
CASRPPTRTDTQYF
>.|TRBV29-1|TRBJ2-1|once
TGCAGCGTTGAGAGGTGGAATGAGCAGTTCTTC
CSVERWNEQFF
>TRBD1|TRBV30|TRBJ1-3|.
TGTGCCTGGAGTCGAGGGACAGAAGTAACATTT
CAWSRGTEVTF
>TRBD1|TRBV7-8|TRBJ1-4|.
TGTGCCAGCAGCATCGGGACAGGGAATGAAAAACTGTTTTTT
CASSIGTGNEKLFF
>TRBD1|TRBV10-3|TRBJ2-7|.
TGTGCCATCGCAGCGGGACAGGGGGCCTACGAGCAGTACTTC
CAIAAGQGAYEQYF
>TRBD2|TRBV10-3|TRBJ2-5|.
TGTGCCATCAGTGCCTTAGCGGGGCCGTTCCAAGAGACCCAGTACTTC
CAISALAGPFQETQYF
>TRBD2|TRBV6-4|TRBJ2-1|.
TGTGCCAGCAGTGAAATAGCGGGGGCGGGAAATGAGCAGTTCTTC
CASSEIAGAGNEQFF
>TRBD2|TRBV20-1|TRBJ2-7|once
TGCAGTGCTCCCGGGGGGGGGATGGCGGCCTACGAGCAGTACTTC
CSAPGGGMAAYEQYF
>TRBD1|TRBV15|TRBJ2-7|.
TGTGCCACCAGCGGGGGTAAACAGGGGGCAGGGTACGAGCAGTACTTC
CATSGGKQGAGYEQYF
>TRBD2|TRBV7-9|TRBJ2-5|.
TGTGCCAGCACCCATACTAGCGGGGGACCATCGTACCAAGAGACCCAGTACTTC
CASTHTSGGPSYQETQYF
>TRBD1|TRBV10-3|TRBJ1-2|.
TGTGCCATCAGTGGGCCGGGACAGGGGGTCCTCGGGGATGGCTACACCTTC
CAISGPGQGVLGDGYTF
>.|TRBV20-1|TRBJ2-1|.
TGCAGTGCTGCCTACACTGGGAGCTCCTACAATGAGCAGTTCTTC
CSAAYTGSSYNEQFF
>.|TRBV9|TRBJ1-2|.
TGTGCCAGCAGCGTAGGTAGGGACCAAAACTATGGCTACACCTTC
CASSVGRDQNYGYTF
>TRBD1|TRBV18|TRBJ1-1|.
TGTGCCAGCTCACCAGGGACAGGGGCGAACACTGAAGCTTTCTTT
CASSPGTGANTEAFF
>TRBD1|TRBV14|TRBJ2-2|.
TGTGCCAGCACCCCAGGGGGCCGGGAGCTGTTTTTT
CASTPGGRELFF
>TRBD2|TRBV9|TRBJ2-3|.
TGTGCCAGCAGCGTAGGGGCGGGGGGGCGACCAGATACGCAGTATTTT
CASSVGAGGRPDTQYF
>.|TRBV7-9|TRBJ2-7|.
TGTGCCAGCAGCTTGGCACAAGCCTCCTACGAGCAGTACTTC
CASSLAQASYEQYF
>.|TRBV3-1|TRBJ1-2|once
TGTGCCAGCAGCCAAGATATTGAAAGCTATGGCTACACCTTC
CASSQDIESYGYTF
>.|TRBV20-1|TRBJ2-1|.
TGCAGTGCTAGAAAAGCGGCCTACAATGAGCAGTTCTTC
CSARKAAYNEQFF
>.|TRBV12-3/TRBV12-4|TRBJ1-1|.
TGTGCCAGCAGTCAGGGGATGAACACTGAAGCTTTCTTT
CASSQGMNTEAFF